This entry concerns a single T cell receptor (beta chain). Its specificity is not known. The sequenced template was cDNA made from the entire isolated RNA. Read counts averaged roughly 3.5 million for samples of naive, central memory and regulatory T cells. The table came from immunoSEQ multiplex PCR; TCRdb's copy has only in-frame clones and leaves some out. The sample shows some 900,000 clones, roughly 17% of them seen only once. This sample is drawn from a study of beta chain features in type 1 diabetes. Study-level points and caveats: Sequencing the cDNA could make cells with high TCR expression show up more than they should.

The sequence was obtained from a woman between 18 and 30 years old in good health. Sequenced input: naive CD4+ T cells from blood.

As DNA, the CDR3 is TGTGCCAGCAGTTCGAGAACAGCTGCTCAAGAGACCCAGTACTTC. Translating it yields CASSSRTAAQETQYF. V is TRBV6-5 and J is TRBJ2-5; D ambiguous. With 4 bases removed from V and 2 bases from J, the gap between germline ends came to 14 bases. Germline V gene sequence: CDR1 MNHEY, CDR2 SVGAGI. The CDR3 contains 15 residues.